Only a few counts were recorded for the clone carrying this T cell receptor beta chain. The antigen is undetermined. The data derive from a study of blood T cells in healthy people across ages. The study's findings and limits: Long-lived donors had more naive CD4+ cells and higher diversity than aged donors.

CDR3 length: 14 amino acids. The ends were cut back, 6 bases at V and 8 bases at J, with 16 bases in the middle. CDR1 is MNHEY and CDR2 is SMNVEV in the germline V gene (reference sequence). Ranging in age from about 6 to 95, the donors were healthy Caucasian individuals from Russia. A second about 6 to 12 cycle PCR used barcoded and J-beta primers. TCRdb called the 5' RACE reads again in MiXCR, with one record for every CDR3 protein. The repertoire holds 800,000 or so distinct CDR3 sequences, with 25% as singletons. These same data were also listed under a study on T cells of mothers and their children. That source adds: The TCR beta CDR3 read count exceeded 8 million for each mother and was about 3 million for each child. Relative to unrelated pairs, biologically related mother-child dyads exhibited marginally greater, non-significant overlap.

Sequenced: blood. This sequence originates from a boy aged 10-17 years in good health. This chain connects TRBV27 to TRBJ1-4, with D unclear. CDR3: CASSPGDPWEKLFF. DNA of the CDR3: TGTGCCAGCAGCCCGGGTGACCCCTGGGAAAAACTGTTTTTT.